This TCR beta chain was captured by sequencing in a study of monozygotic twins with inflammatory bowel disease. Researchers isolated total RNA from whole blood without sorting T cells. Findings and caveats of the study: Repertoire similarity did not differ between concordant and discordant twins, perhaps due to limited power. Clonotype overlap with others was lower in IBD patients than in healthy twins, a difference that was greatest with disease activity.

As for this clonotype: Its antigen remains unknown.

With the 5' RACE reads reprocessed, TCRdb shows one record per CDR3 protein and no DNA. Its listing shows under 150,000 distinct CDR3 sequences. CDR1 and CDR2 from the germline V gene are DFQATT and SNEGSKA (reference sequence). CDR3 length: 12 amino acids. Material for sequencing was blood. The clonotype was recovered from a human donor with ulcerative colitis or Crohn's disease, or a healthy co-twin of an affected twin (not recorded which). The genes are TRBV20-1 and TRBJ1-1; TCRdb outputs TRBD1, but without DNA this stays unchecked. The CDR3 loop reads CSAKQGRPEAFF.